These 10 T cell receptor beta chains were all obtained from the same sample, sequenced in a study of HIV-infected children after antiretroviral therapy interruption (dated by TCRdb to between 2018 and 2021). The sample's treatment or condition label is to be understood as: PENTA 11 planned treatment interruption arm or continuous ART arm. Libraries were constructed by 3' RACE. This sample was sequenced with an Illumina MiSeq. TCR libraries were built from RNA using a 3' RACE protocol with unique molecular identifiers to correct PCR amplification bias. Clones were called with MiXCR by TCRdb after fastp trimmed the public reads at Q25, and only in-frame beta chains were retained. Each entry is one CDR3 protein sequence, shown with its most common DNA and genes. This sample holds about 89,000 distinct CDR3 sequences; approximately 6.9% were observed only once. The ten largest make up about 1.1% of the sample.

The material sequenced was CD45RA+ CD4+ T cells from PBMCs, pooled from several time points, taken from a donor given antiretroviral therapy, either interrupted or continuous. This specimen's cell subset or site label, per the study, means: naive CD4+ CD45RA+ CD45RO- T cells. All receptors come from a pool of human donors with HIV.

There are many counts of this clonotype. This chain connects TRBV6-5 to TRBJ2-5; a possible D gene is TRBD1 (6 bases). Trimming took off 4 bases at V and 0 bases at J, with 6 bases between the two ends. CDR3 size: 13 residues. CDR1 and CDR2 from the germline V gene are MNHEY and SVGAGI. The CDR3 sequence is CASSWDNQETQYF. CDR3 coding DNA: TGTGCCAGCAGTTGGGACAACCAAGAGACCCAGTACTTC.

The table lists this clonotype with many counts. The rearrangement uses TRBV20-1 and TRBJ2-1; no reliable D call. This CDR3 contains 12 residues. Looked up from germline, CDR1 is DFQATT and CDR2 is SNEGSKA (reference sequence). The CDR3: CALPSSYNEQFF. In nucleotides, the CDR3 is TGCGCCCTGCCGAGCTCCTACAATGAGCAGTTCTTC.

This clonotype was detected many times. This chain connects TRBV27 to TRBJ2-3; D perhaps matches TRBD1 (6 bases). The CDR3 totals 14 residues. Looked up from germline, CDR1 is MNHEY and CDR2 is SMNVEV (reference sequence). Between the trimmed V and J ends, which lost 2 bases and 3 bases, there was a span of 9 bases. The CDR3 spells CASSLNRVTDTQYF. Written as DNA, the CDR3 is TGTGCCAGCAGTTTAAACAGGGTAACAGATACGCAGTATTTT.

This clonotype was recorded at least ten times. The chain combines TRBV4-2 with TRBJ2-7; 8 bases are a match to TRBD2. J was trimmed by 7 bases and V by 3 bases; bases with no gene match: 14. Germline V CDR1 and CDR2: LGHNA, YNFKEQ. The CDR3 runs 16 residues. The CDR3 loop is CASSHNVMTSAREQYF. The CDR3, as DNA: TGTGCCAGCAGCCACAACGTTATGACTAGCGCAAGGGAGCAGTACTTC.

The chain combines TRBV29-1 with TRBJ2-7, with TRBD1 as a possible D gene (5 bases). The CDR3 consists of 15 residues. Trimming took off 6 bases at V and 3 bases at J, with 21 bases between the two ends. Germline CDR1 SQVTM, CDR2 ANQGSEA. The CDR3 spells CSVFLQGSEVYEQYF. The CDR3 DNA follows: TGCAGCGTCTTCCTTCAGGGTAGTGAGGTCTACGAGCAGTACTTC.

This clonotype was observed at least ten times. The chain joins TRBV3-1 to TRBJ2-2; D not certain. Germline lookup yields CDR1 LGHDT and CDR2 YNNKEL (reference sequence). The CDR3 extends over 14 amino acids. V lost 4 bases to trimming and J lost 1 base, with 7 bases between them. The CDR3 coding sequence is TGTGCCAGCAGCCGACGCGGGAACACCGGGGAGCTGTTTTTT. It yields the protein CASSRRGNTGELFF.

There are many counts of this clonotype. The gene calls are TRBV27 and TRBJ2-1, with no clear D. The V gene lost 5 bases and the J gene lost 9 bases, with 20 bases spanning the gap. Germline-derived CDR1 and CDR2 are MNHEY and SMNVEV (reference sequence). The CDR3 is 15 residues long. The CDR3 reads CASSRALVKSVEQFF. CDR3 sequence (DNA): TGTGCCAGCAGTCGGGCCCTTGTGAAGTCGGTTGAGCAGTTCTTC.

Many counts were recorded for this clonotype. The chain joins TRBV19 to TRBJ1-2; unclear D gene. The CDR3 has 14 amino acids. The V end lost 5 bases, the J end lost 2 bases, and 12 bases lay between the germline ends. The germline V gene encodes CDR1 LNHDA and CDR2 SQIVND (reference sequence). CDR3 nucleotide sequence: TGTGCCAGTAGTGTCGGACTGCAGAACTATGGCTACACCTTC. Its translation is CASSVGLQNYGYTF.

This clonotype was seen a handful of times. The V and J genes are TRBV15 and TRBJ2-1; D perhaps matches TRBD2 (6 bases). V lost 0 bases, J lost 5 bases, and 11 bases lay in between. In germline, CDR1 is LNHNV, CDR2 YYDKDF (reference sequence). This CDR3 comprises 15 residues. CDR3 nucleotides: TGTGCCACCAGCAGAGACCCGGGGGATCACAATGAGCAGTTCTTC. Its protein product is CATSRDPGDHNEQFF.

For this clonotype: A read error may be the cause here, since a much bigger clone is one base away. V gene TRBV7-3 combines with J gene TRBJ2-2, with D tentatively TRBD1 (5 bases). The germline CDR1 and CDR2 sequences are SGHTA and FQGTGA. This CDR3 has 15 amino acids. The CDR3 here is CVSSLRGRNTGELFF. CDR3 DNA sequence: TGTGTCAGCAGCTTAAGGGGCAGAAACACCGGGGAGCTGTTTTTT.